This TCR beta chain was found in a study of T cell responses to AZD1222 COVID-19 vaccine. Produced via immunoSEQ multiplex PCR; TCRdb's table is partial and in-frame only. The sample holds around 130,000 clones, about nine tenths seen once. V dropped 6 bases and J dropped 1 base, with 12 bases sitting between them. This CDR3 comprises 15 residues. Germline V CDR1 and CDR2: MNHEY, SVGAGI. Points from the study as a whole: Only a handful of AZD1222 recipients were seropositive at baseline. Repertoire sampling was restricted to post-peak T cell response timepoints. Nearly half of unique spike-specific TCRs reportedly avoided B.1.351 and B.1.1.7 mutated regions. White British donors predominated, females outnumbered males, and clonal diversity was possibly underestimated.

This clone has more than one count but fewer than ten. No antigen is known for it. The chain links TRBV6-5 to TRBJ2-2; no firm D call. This specimen consisted of peripheral blood, obtained on day 0 of AZD1222 vaccination. This sequence was found in an adult in good health. The CDR3 protein is CASSSWTGNTGELFF. Here the CDR3 DNA reads TGTGCCAGCAGCTCATGGACGGGGAACACCGGGGAGCTGTTTTTT.